The 27 T cell receptor beta chains below all came from one sample that was sequenced in a study of early T cells in non-severe SARS-CoV-2 infection (dated by TCRdb to the early 2020s). Library prep was done by 5' RACE. TCRdb shows the sequencer as NextSeq 500. TCRdb reprocessed the public reads (quality trimming at Q25 with fastp, clone calling with MiXCR) and kept in-frame beta chains. CDR3 protein duplicates are merged, each entry listing the most common genes and DNA. For this sample there are roughly 30,000 distinct CDR3 sequences; around 4.4% appear just once. The top ten clonotypes cover roughly an eighth of the sample. The sequencing sample was made of whole blood. The receptors originated from an adult who was a healthcare worker with PCR-confirmed SARS-CoV-2 infection or an uninfected control (not recorded which).

The sample holds many counts of this clonotype. CDR3 sequence (DNA): TGTGCCAGCAGCTTAGGACAGAGCCGAGGCTATGGCTACACCTTC. Translating it yields CASSLGQSRGYGYTF. V usage is TRBV5-6 and J usage is TRBJ1-2; D might be TRBD1 (6 bases). CDR3 length equals 15 residues. Germline loops: CDR1 SGHDT, CDR2 YYEEEE. V lost 2 bases and J 4 bases, leaving 15 bases between the germline ends.

In this sample, this clonotype turned up a few times. The rearrangement joins TRBV6-1 to TRBJ1-5; TRBD1 is a possible D gene (5 bases). The V gene's germline CDR1 is MNHNS and CDR2 SASEGT. V lost 2 bases, J lost 5 bases, and 13 bases lay in between. This CDR3 has 15 residues. The CDR3 DNA reads TGTGCCAGCAGTGAATCAGCAGGGTTCTATCAGCCCCAGCATTTT. It yields the protein CASSESAGFYQPQHF.

This clonotype was counted at least ten times. The CDR3 region is CATGGARPGSTDTQYF. DNA for the CDR3: TGTGCCACCGGGGGGGCTCGCCCGGGGAGCACAGATACGCAGTATTTT. The chain couples TRBV10-3 to TRBJ2-3; 8 bases match TRBD2. Germline trimming cut 10 bases from V and 0 bases from J; bases unmatched to any gene: 12. CDR1 is ENHRY, CDR2 SYGVKD, per germline. The CDR3 is 16 residues long.

This clonotype was found many times. This rearrangement joins TRBV9 to TRBJ1-2; possibly TRBD1 for D (5 bases). Per germline, CDR1 SGDLS and CDR2 YYNGEE. V was cut by 6 bases and J by 8 bases, with 17 bases left in between. CDR3 size: 13 residues. The CDR3 sequence: CASTLGETSGYTF. The DNA for the CDR3 is TGTGCCAGCACTCTGGGGGAAACCTCGGGCTACACCTTC.

This clonotype was observed at least ten times. V usage is TRBV11-2 and J usage is TRBJ2-2; D unresolved. V lost 1 base to trimming and J lost 4 bases, with 7 bases between them. The germline V gene encodes CDR1 SGHAT and CDR2 FQNNGV. This CDR3 region has 14 residues. CDR3 coding DNA: TGTGCCAGCAGCTTAGGGACGGTCACCGGGGAGCTGTTTTTT. Translating it yields CASSLGTVTGELFF.

This clonotype was recorded many times. The rearrangement uses TRBV5-1 and TRBJ1-4, with 11 bases that match TRBD1. V was clipped by 3 bases and J by 6 bases; unmatched bases: 1. CDR1 is SGHRS, CDR2 YFSETQ, per germline. The CDR3 contains 14 residues. The CDR3 protein is CASSWGQGDEKLFF. The CDR3 nucleotides are TGCGCCAGCAGCTGGGGACAGGGGGATGAAAAACTGTTTTTT. Full variable domain (missing parts from reference TRBV5-1 and TRBJ1-4): KAGVTQTPRYLIKTRGQQVTLSCSPISGHRSVSWYQQTPGQGLQFLFEYFSETQRNKGNFPGRFSGRQFSNSRSEMNVSTLELGDSALYLCASSWGQGDEKLFFGSGTQLSVL.

This clonotype was seen many times. V is TRBV20-1 and J is TRBJ1-1; tentative D call: TRBD1 (5 bases). Trimming took 5 bases from V and 7 from J, leaving 17 bases between them. Germline-derived CDR1 and CDR2 are DFQATT and SNEGSKA (reference sequence). The CDR3 is made up of 13 amino acids. CDR3 nucleotides: TGCAGTGCTCCAAGTGGGACCGTAGGTGAAGCTTTCTTT. The encoded protein is CSAPSGTVGEAFF.

The table lists this clonotype with many counts. V usage is TRBV5-1 and J usage is TRBJ2-5; D not resolved. This CDR3 has 14 amino acids. V was shortened by 4 bases and J by 1 base, with 11 bases between the two germline ends. Germline CDR1 SGHRS, CDR2 YFSETQ. CDR3 in DNA: TGCGCCAGCAGCCTAGGCGCAACCCAAGAGACCCAGTACTTC. Translated, it gives CASSLGATQETQYF.

The CDR3 DNA follows: TGTGCCAGCTCACCTGGACAGGCTCCGGCCAACGTCCTGACTTTC. Translating gives CASSPGQAPANVLTF. The chain couples TRBV18 to TRBJ2-6; 7 bases fit TRBD1. CDR3 size: 15 residues. The V gene end was trimmed by 3 bases and the J gene end by 6 bases; junction bases not matched to a gene: 5. The germline V gene encodes CDR1 KGHSH and CDR2 LQKENI. Full variable domain (rest looked up from reference TRBV18 and TRBJ2-6): NAGVMQNPRHLVRRRGQEARLRCSPMKGHSHVYWYRQLPEEGLKFMVYLQKENIIDESGMPKERFSAEFPKEGPSILRIQQVVRGDSAAYFCASSPGQAPANVLTFGAGSRLTVL.

This clonotype was counted many times. The chain couples TRBV10-3 to TRBJ2-3; 10 bases fit TRBD1. V lost 7 bases to trimming and J lost 5 bases; unmatched junction nucleotides: 6. The CDR3 has 14 residues. From germline, CDR1 is ENHRY and CDR2 SYGVKD. The CDR3 sequence: CAIKGDRGIDTQYF. CDR3 bases: TGTGCCATCAAGGGGGACAGGGGAATAGATACGCAGTATTTT.

This clonotype occurred many times. The J gene is TRBJ2-3, the V gene TRBV7-9; tentative D call: TRBD1 (6 bases). The germline CDR1 and CDR2 sequences are SEHNR and FQNEAQ (reference sequence). V lost 6 bases and J lost 0, with 13 bases in between. This CDR3 has 15 residues. In nucleotides, the CDR3 is TGTGCCAGCAGAGACATCCAGGGGAGCACAGATACGCAGTATTTT. Translation: CASRDIQGSTDTQYF.

The chain joins TRBV27 to TRBJ1-6; D uncertain. Trimming cost V 10 bases and J 7 bases, with 23 bases left between them. This CDR3 contains 16 residues. Germline CDR1 MNHEY, CDR2 SMNVEV (reference sequence). CDR3 nucleotide sequence: TGTGCCACCACTGGTGGAGGTGGTATGGAGAATTCACCCCTCCACTTT. This gives the protein CATTGGGGMENSPLHF.

This clonotype came up many times. The rearrangement uses TRBV20-1 and TRBJ2-7, with 10 bases identical to TRBD1. Germline trimming cut 7 bases from V and 4 bases from J; bases unmatched to any gene: 4. The germline CDR1 and CDR2 sequences are DFQATT and SNEGSKA (reference sequence). The CDR3 consists of 12 residues. The CDR3 nucleotides are TGCAGTGGGGGACAGGGGAAGTACGAGCAGTACTTC. It codes for CSGGQGKYEQYF.

At least ten counts were recorded for this clonotype. The chain is built from TRBV12-3 or TRBV12-4 and TRBJ2-1; D is perhaps TRBD1 (6 bases). Trimming took 2 bases from V and 2 from J, leaving 10 bases between them. CDR3 length: 15 amino acids. The CDR3 region has the DNA TGTGCCAGCAGTTTACAGGGGTGGGCCTACAATGAGCAGTTCTTC. Translated: CASSLQGWAYNEQFF.

In this sample, this clonotype turned up many times. This sequence joins TRBV7-8 and TRBJ1-1; no firm D call. The CDR3 covers 14 residues. The V end was cut by 5 bases, the J end by 6 bases, with 16 bases between. Germline loops: CDR1 SGHVS, CDR2 FQNEAQ. In nucleotides, the CDR3 is TGTGCCAGCAGCGTCCGGGAGGGTAGGGCTGAAGCTTTCTTT. Translation: CASSVREGRAEAFF.

This CDR3 is CASSLSVGTEAFF. CDR3 nucleotides: TGTGCCAGCAGCTTAAGTGTCGGGACTGAAGCTTTCTTT. This chain connects TRBV7-9 to TRBJ1-1, with D unclear. Trimming pared 2 bases from V and 5 bases from J, leaving 9 bases between. The germline V gene has CDR1 SEHNR and CDR2 FQNEAQ (reference sequence). CDR3 size: 13 residues.

This clonotype was observed at least ten times. This chain links TRBV5-6 with TRBJ2-7, with no clear D. Germline loops: CDR1 SGHDT, CDR2 YYEEEE. V was trimmed by 1 base and J by 4 bases, leaving 9 bases between them. The CDR3 is 13 residues long. CDR3: CASSLKGMYEQYF. CDR3 DNA: TGTGCCAGCAGCTTGAAAGGAATGTACGAGCAGTACTTC. Drawing the rest from reference TRBV5-6 and TRBJ2-7, the complete variable domain is DAGVTQSPTHLIKTRGQQVTLRCSPKSGHDTVSWYQQALGQGPQFIFQYYEEEERQRGNFPDRFSGHQFPNYSSELNVNALLLGDSALYLCASSLKGMYEQYFGPGTRLTVT.

This clonotype was recorded many times. The chain has TRBV7-2 and TRBJ2-2; unclear D gene. The CDR3 spans 15 residues. Germline V CDR1 and CDR2: SGHTA, FQGNSA. The V gene lost 2 bases and the J gene lost 4 bases, with 11 bases spanning the gap. The CDR3 DNA follows: TGTGCCAGCAGCTTACAGACGCCGGCCACCGGGGAGCTGTTTTTT. It codes for CASSLQTPATGELFF.

Many counts were recorded for this clonotype. The chain links TRBV7-3 to TRBJ2-5; possible D gene TRBD1, 5 bases. Germline-derived CDR1 and CDR2 are SGHTA and FQGTGA. CDR3 length: 16 residues. V lost 5 bases, J lost 5 bases, and 21 bases lay in between. CDR3 loop: CASSPLGPGSGETQYF. The CDR3 DNA is TGTGCCAGCAGCCCCCTGGGGCCAGGATCAGGGGAGACCCAGTACTTC.

By sample fraction, this clonotype is medium-sized. The chain links TRBV10-3 to TRBJ2-7; 7 nucleotides match TRBD2. Germline CDR1 is ENHRY and CDR2 is SYGVKD. The J segment lost 5 bases and the V segment lost 10 bases, leaving 8 bases of the junction unmatched. This CDR3 is 12 amino acids long. The CDR3 loop is CATRPGGNEQYF. For the CDR3, the DNA is TGTGCCACCCGTCCGGGAGGAAACGAGCAGTACTTC.

This clonotype was observed many times. The chain uses TRBV20-1 and TRBJ2-3; D is perhaps TRBD2 (7 bases). Germline V gives CDR1 DFQATT, CDR2 SNEGSKA (reference sequence). The CDR3 spans 16 residues. Trimming took 6 bases from V and 3 from J, leaving 22 bases between them. This chain's CDR3 is CSAIWGAGARTDTQYF. CDR3 bases: TGCAGTGCCATCTGGGGGGCGGGAGCGCGGACAGATACGCAGTATTTT.

The chain uses TRBV28 and TRBJ1-1; the D is unclear. Germline loops: CDR1 MDHEN, CDR2 SYDVKM. CDR3 size: 12 residues. V lost 8 bases and J lost 0, with 7 bases in between. The CDR3 reads CASETVNTEAFF. The CDR3 coding sequence is TGTGCCAGCGAGACCGTGAACACTGAAGCTTTCTTT.

This clonotype was detected only a few times. The chain employs TRBV7-8 and TRBJ1-1, with 9 nucleotides matching TRBD1. The V and J ends lost 5 bases and 1 base, in that order; junction bases with no gene match: 2. Germline V gene lookup returns CDR1 SGHVS and CDR2 FQNEAQ. The CDR3 spans 14 residues. The CDR3 DNA reads TGTGCCAGCAGCCTACAGGGGGCGAACACTGAAGCTTTCTTT. Its protein is CASSLQGANTEAFF.

This clonotype was observed many times. The chain employs TRBV11-2 and TRBJ1-6; D not resolved. The V and J ends lost 0 bases and 2 bases respectively, with 8 bases between them. CDR1 and CDR2 from the germline V gene are SGHAT and FQNNGV. The CDR3 is 16 amino acids. The CDR3 DNA follows: TGTGCCAGCAGCTTAGACCATGGTACCTATAATTCACCCCTCCACTTT. Encoded protein: CASSLDHGTYNSPLHF. Combining the CDR3 with reference TRBV11-2 and TRBJ1-6 gives the whole variable domain EAGVAQSPRYKIIEKRQSVAFWCNPISGHATLYWYQQILGQGPKLLIQFQNNGVVDDSQLPKDRFSAERLKGVDSTLKIQPAKLEDSAVYLCASSLDHGTYNSPLHFGNGTRLTVT.

This clonotype was found many times. This chain links TRBV20-1 with TRBJ2-1; D is undetermined. V gave up 5 bases and J gave up 8 bases, with 4 bases separating them. This CDR3 has 9 amino acids. Germline-derived CDR1 and CDR2 are DFQATT and SNEGSKA (reference sequence). CDR3 coding DNA: TGCAGTGCTGGACATGAGCAGTTCTTC. The encoded protein is CSAGHEQFF.

The V gene is TRBV2, the J gene TRBJ2-7; maybe TRBD2 (6 bases). CDR3 length: 17 residues. V lost 8 bases and J 0 bases, leaving 23 bases between the germline ends. Germline lookup yields CDR1 SNHLY and CDR2 FYNNEI. The CDR3 spells CASGATGGTVSSYEQYF. The CDR3 DNA reads TGTGCCAGCGGGGCTACTGGGGGGACGGTTAGCTCCTACGAGCAGTACTTC. Full variable domain (rest looked up from reference TRBV2 and TRBJ2-7): EPEVTQTPSHQVTQMGQEVILRCVPISNHLYFYWYRQILGQKVEFLVSFYNNEISEKSEIFDDQFSVERPDGSNFTLKIRSTKLEDSAMYFCASGATGGTVSSYEQYFGPGTRLTVT.

This clonotype was counted a few times. Here the CDR3 reads CASRLRVGELFF. The CDR3 nucleotides read TGTGCCAGCAGACTGCGGGTCGGGGAGCTGTTTTTT. V gene TRBV11-2 combines with J gene TRBJ2-2; maybe TRBD2 (5 bases). CDR3 length: 12 amino acids. V was clipped by 6 bases and J by 7 bases, with 9 bases between them. The germline V gene encodes CDR1 SGHAT and CDR2 FQNNGV.